The 18 T cell receptor beta chains in this list originate from one sample, sequenced in a study of T cell responses to AZD1222 COVID-19 vaccine. Some clones are missing from TCRdb's copy, which holds only in-frame ones; the method was immunoSEQ multiplex PCR. The data contain roughly 140,000 clones, less than 90% of them seen just once; the ten biggest clones take up approximately 6.6%. The sequenced sample was peripheral blood, obtained after recovery from COVID-19. The receptors here all came from an adult who had recovered from COVID-19.

This chain connects TRBV5-1 to TRBJ2-3, with a tentative D call TRBD1 (6 bases). The CDR3 spans 14 residues. V dropped 4 bases and J dropped 2 bases, with 11 bases sitting between them. Germline values: CDR1 SGHRS, CDR2 YFSETQ. The CDR3 is CASSIRTATDTQYF. CDR3 nucleotides: TGCGCCAGCAGCATCCGGACAGCCACAGATACGCAGTATTTT.

The V call is TRBV27, the J call TRBJ2-1, with 7 bases that match TRBD1. The CDR3 has 17 amino acids. V was pared by 4 bases and J by 2 bases, with 11 bases of the junction left unmatched. Germline V lookup: CDR1 MNHEY, CDR2 SMNVEV (reference sequence). CDR3 amino acids: CASSSRPAGGAYNEQFF. Here the CDR3 DNA reads TGTGCCAGCAGTTCCCGCCCGGCAGGGGGAGCCTACAATGAGCAGTTCTTC.

V and J are TRBV2 and TRBJ2-1; 8 bases fit TRBD2. CDR1 and CDR2 (germline): SNHLY, FYNNEI. The junction had 1 base not matched to a gene; V was cut back by 6 bases and J by 6 bases. This CDR3 spans 12 amino acids. CDR3 in DNA: TGTGCCAGCAGCGGACTAGCCAATGAGCAGTTCTTC. Translated: CASSGLANEQFF.

The chain employs TRBV19 and TRBJ2-1; 8 nucleotides match TRBD1. The CDR3 is 16 residues long. V lost 5 bases to trimming and J lost 1 base; unmatched junction nucleotides: 7. Germline V gene lookup returns CDR1 LNHDA and CDR2 SQIVND (reference sequence). CDR3 in amino acids: CASSPGQGGSYNEQFF. The CDR3 DNA reads TGTGCCAGTAGTCCTGGACAGGGCGGGTCCTACAATGAGCAGTTCTTC.

This clone came up once. This chain links TRBV6-2 or TRBV6-3 with TRBJ2-1; 10 bases line up with TRBD2. This CDR3 comprises 17 residues. The V and J ends lost 6 bases and 2 bases, in that order; junction bases with no gene match: 10. Per the germline V gene, CDR1 is MNHEY and CDR2 is SVGEGT. The CDR3 here is CASSHGSGGRTYNEQFF. The DNA for the CDR3 is TGTGCCAGCAGCCACGGTAGCGGGGGGCGAACCTACAATGAGCAGTTCTTC.

The chain recombines TRBV4-3 with TRBJ2-7; D remains ambiguous. CDR3 length: 13 residues. Germline CDR1 reads LGHNA; CDR2 reads YSLEER. The V and J ends lost 0 bases and 3 bases respectively, with 6 bases between them. The CDR3 spells CASSQDRDYEQYF. The CDR3 DNA is TGCGCCAGCAGCCAAGATCGAGACTACGAGCAGTACTTC.

Only one count was recorded for this clone. The chain recombines TRBV7-9 with TRBJ2-2; D might be TRBD2 (6 bases). V dropped 0 bases and J dropped 8 bases, with 13 bases sitting between them. The germline V gene encodes CDR1 SEHNR and CDR2 FQNEAQ (reference sequence). The CDR3 sequence is 15 residues long. CDR3 sequence reads: CASSLALRGIGELFF. CDR3 DNA sequence: TGTGCCAGCAGCTTAGCTTTGCGCGGGATAGGGGAGCTGTTTTTT.

The count of this clone is one. The CDR3: CASSQPPLIAGGQETQYF. CDR3 in DNA: TGTGCCAGCAGCCAACCCCCTCTTATAGCGGGGGGGCAAGAGACCCAGTACTTC. V usage is TRBV4-2 and J usage is TRBJ2-5; 11 bases agree with TRBD2. CDR1 LGHNA and CDR2 YNFKEQ come from the germline V gene. This CDR3 spans 18 amino acids. The junction had 10 bases not matched to a gene; V was cut back by 2 bases and J by 2 bases.

J is TRBJ2-7 and V is TRBV6-1; 10 positions match TRBD2. After removal of 2 bases from V and 0 bases from J, the junction contained 4 bases not matched to a gene. Germline CDR1 and CDR2: MNHNS and SASEGT. The CDR3 totals 16 residues. CDR3 sequence: CASSELAGELSYEQYF. CDR3 sequence (DNA): TGTGCCAGCAGTGAACTAGCGGGAGAGCTCTCCTACGAGCAGTACTTC.

V usage is TRBV5-1 and J usage is TRBJ2-7, with D maybe TRBD2 (6 bases). V gave up 3 bases and J gave up 0 bases, with 13 bases separating them. CDR1 and CDR2 from the germline V gene are SGHRS and YFSETQ. The CDR3 is 15 residues long. CDR3 protein: CASSSTGLRSYEQYF. In DNA form, the CDR3 reads TGCGCCAGCAGCTCGACGGGACTTCGCTCCTACGAGCAGTACTTC.

This CDR3 is CASRTPGEAGELFF. As DNA, the CDR3 is TGTGCCAGTAGGACCCCAGGGGAGGCCGGGGAGCTGTTTTTT. The genes are TRBV19 and TRBJ2-2; D may match TRBD1 or TRBD2 (6 bases each). Trimming stripped 6 bases from V and 6 bases from J, with 14 bases between. CDR3 length: 14 residues. Germline CDR1 reads LNHDA; CDR2 reads SQIVND (reference sequence). The variable domain in full, completed from reference TRBV19 and TRBJ2-2, reads DGGITQSPKYLFRKEGQNVTLSCEQNLNHDAMYWYRQDPGQGLRLIYYSQIVNDFQKGDIAEGYSVSREKKESFPLTVTSAQKNPTAFYLCASRTPGEAGELFFGEGSRLTVL.

The chain links TRBV9 to TRBJ2-1; possible D gene TRBD2, 6 bases. The CDR3 is made up of 12 amino acids. Germline V gene lookup returns CDR1 SGDLS and CDR2 YYNGEE. Trimming removed 4 bases from V and 6 bases from J, with 8 bases in between. Here the CDR3 DNA reads TGTGCCAGCAGCACCGGGGGCAATGAGCAGTTCTTC. Protein: CASSTGGNEQFF.

The V and J genes are TRBV19 and TRBJ2-7; perhaps TRBD2 as D (5 bases). CDR1 is LNHDA and CDR2 is SQIVND in the germline V gene (reference sequence). The CDR3 is made up of 12 amino acids. The V end was cut by 8 bases, the J end by 3 bases, with 11 bases between. Written as DNA, the CDR3 is TGTGCCAGTTCCGAGGGTGTCTACGAGCAGTACTTC. This encodes CASSEGVYEQYF.

The chain is built from TRBV10-1 and TRBJ1-1; D may be TRBD1 (5 bases). This CDR3 is 13 amino acids long. Trimming cost V 5 bases and J 0 bases, with 7 bases left between them. Germline-derived CDR1 and CDR2 are WNHNN and SYGVQD (reference sequence). The CDR3 DNA is TGCGCCAGCAGTCCAGGGATGAACACTGAAGCTTTCTTT. Its protein is CASSPGMNTEAFF.

This sequence joins TRBV6-1 and TRBJ1-1; 9 bases are a match to TRBD1. Trimming took 0 bases from V and 8 from J; bases not matched to a gene: 4. This CDR3 region has 14 residues. Germline V gene data show CDR1 as MNHNS and CDR2 as SASEGT. The CDR3 reads CASSEALGTGEAFF. For the CDR3, the DNA is TGTGCCAGCAGTGAAGCGCTAGGGACAGGGGAAGCTTTCTTT.

The chain combines TRBV5-6 with TRBJ1-6; 10 bases are shared with TRBD1. CDR3 size: 16 residues. Germline V gene lookup returns CDR1 SGHDT and CDR2 YYEEEE. Unmatched junction bases numbered 6, after V lost 1 base and J lost 8 bases. The CDR3 loop reads CASSLRQGARDSPLHF. CDR3 DNA: TGTGCCAGCAGCTTGAGACAGGGGGCTAGGGATTCACCCCTCCACTTT.

This clone was detected once. The V and J genes are TRBV21-1 and TRBJ1-1; the table gives TRBD1 as D, unverified against the DNA. TRBV21-1 is a listed pseudogene. The CDR3 runs to 19 residues. The CDR3 coding sequence is TGTGCCAGCAGCAAAGGGCGGGGACAGCACCCTAGGATGAACACTGAAGCTTTCTTT. Its translation is CASSKGRGQHPRMNTEAFF.

This clone was seen more than once but under ten times. The chain recombines TRBV18 with TRBJ2-7, with 8 bases aligning to TRBD1. The CDR3 loop spans 16 amino acids. In germline, CDR1 is KGHSH, CDR2 LQKENI. The J segment lost 5 bases and the V segment lost 0 bases, leaving 9 bases of the junction unmatched. The CDR3 here is CASSPPRQGARNEQYF. CDR3 bases: TGTGCCAGCTCACCACCGAGGCAGGGGGCGCGGAACGAGCAGTACTTC.